The 22 T cell receptor beta chains presented below share a single source sample, sequenced in a study of CD8 T cells in Susac syndrome. A quantity of roughly 0.5 to 1 ug RNA underwent reverse transcription using random hexamers. From the immunoSEQ multiplex PCR reads, TCRdb called clonotypes with MiXCR, one entry per CDR3 protein. The table lists some 120,000 distinct CDR3 sequences, about 95% of them singletons, with around 0.12% in the top ten. The sample consisted of CD4+ T cells from PBMCs. The receptor set was obtained from a human donor in good health.

The chain links TRBV28 to TRBJ1-1; D is unresolved. Germline CDR1 MDHEN, CDR2 SYDVKM. The V gene lost 8 bases and the J gene lost 1 base, with 11 bases spanning the gap. The CDR3 consists of 13 residues. The chain's CDR3 is CASWTPKNTEAFF. CDR3 in DNA: TGTGCCAGCTGGACCCCGAAGAACACTGAAGCTTTCTTT.

The V gene is TRBV15, the J gene TRBJ1-1, with D possibly matching TRBD1 (6 bases). With 4 bases removed from V and 11 bases from J, the gap between germline ends came to 14 bases. Per the germline V gene, CDR1 is LNHNV and CDR2 is YYDKDF (reference sequence). The CDR3 extends over 12 amino acids. The CDR3 protein is CATSKGVGQAFF. DNA of the CDR3: TGTGCCACCAGCAAGGGGGTGGGTCAGGCTTTCTTT.

A single count supports this clonotype. The rearrangement links TRBV18 to TRBJ2-1; 10 nucleotides match TRBD2. The germline gives CDR1 KGHSH, CDR2 LQKENI. The CDR3 runs 16 residues. With 1 base clipped from V and 7 bases from J, the junction kept 7 bases outside the gene matches. CDR3 sequence reads: CASSPLRLAGQNEQFF. CDR3 sequence (DNA): TGTGCCAGCTCACCACTTAGACTAGCGGGCCAGAATGAGCAGTTCTTC.

The rearrangement uses TRBV28 and TRBJ1-5; D perhaps matches TRBD1 (5 bases). The CDR3 is made up of 12 amino acids. Trimming shortened V by 5 bases and J by 11 bases, and 13 bases separated the two germline ends. Looked up from germline, CDR1 is MDHEN and CDR2 is SYDVKM. The DNA for the CDR3 is TGTGCCAGCAGTGAGGGCCCGGGGGCCCAGCATTTT. Protein: CASSEGPGAQHF.

This clonotype is a singleton in its sample. The rearrangement joins TRBV5-1 to TRBJ1-1, with D perhaps TRBD1 (5 bases). Germline-derived CDR1 and CDR2 are SGHRS and YFSETQ. Trimming left V 2 bases short and J 4 bases short, with 9 bases between. This CDR3 has 13 amino acids. In nucleotides, the CDR3 is TGCGCCAGCAGCTTACAGGTGTCCACTGAAGCTTTCTTT. Translated, it gives CASSLQVSTEAFF.

The genes are TRBV29-1 and TRBJ2-1; D possibly corresponds to TRBD1 (6 bases). This CDR3 comprises 11 residues. Germline V CDR1 and CDR2: SQVTM, ANQGSEA. The V end lost 6 bases, the J end lost 6 bases, and 9 bases lay between the germline ends. The CDR3 loop reads CSVVRGNEQFF. The CDR3 region has the DNA TGCAGCGTGGTCAGGGGCAATGAGCAGTTCTTC.

The chain employs TRBV29-1 and TRBJ2-3, with D maybe TRBD1 (5 bases). Between the trimmed V and J ends, which lost 7 bases and 4 bases, there was a span of 12 bases. Germline assignment: CDR1 SQVTM and CDR2 ANQGSEA. This CDR3 has 12 amino acids. CDR3 nucleotides: TGCAGCGGGGATGACAGACCAGATACGCAGTATTTT. It yields the protein CSGDDRPDTQYF.

The gene calls are TRBV30 and TRBJ1-5; D ambiguous. CDR1 GTSNPN and CDR2 SVGIG come from the germline V gene (reference sequence). Between the trimmed V and J ends, which lost 1 base and 9 bases, there was a span of 19 bases. The CDR3 is 15 residues long. The CDR3 sequence is CAWSAKGRANTPQHF. The DNA of the CDR3 is TGTGCCTGGAGTGCCAAGGGCCGTGCGAATACGCCCCAGCATTTT.

The chain couples TRBV2 to TRBJ1-1, with 7 bases identical to TRBD1. CDR3 size: 15 residues. From germline, CDR1 is SNHLY and CDR2 FYNNEI. V dropped 10 bases and J dropped 0; count of bases not matched to a gene: 11. CDR3 sequence (DNA): TGTGCCACCGCGAATGAGGGGGCTCTGAACACTGAAGCTTTCTTT. Protein: CATANEGALNTEAFF.

This rearrangement joins TRBV5-1 to TRBJ2-6; D possibly corresponds to TRBD1 (6 bases). V shed 3 bases and J shed 3 bases, with 13 bases lying between them. Per the germline V gene, CDR1 is SGHRS and CDR2 is YFSETQ. The CDR3 has 16 amino acids. The CDR3 DNA follows: TGCGCCAGCAGCTCTTTCCAGGGGTTTGGGGCCAACGTCCTGACTTTC. Encoded protein: CASSSFQGFGANVLTF.

This rearrangement joins TRBV7-2 to TRBJ1-2, with D possibly TRBD1 on 5 matching bases. The CDR3 runs 17 residues. Trimming pared 1 base from V and 0 bases from J, leaving 15 bases between. The germline CDR1 and CDR2 sequences are SGHTA and FQGNSA. CDR3 in amino acids: CASSLVGGGVTNYGYTF. The CDR3 DNA is TGTGCCAGCAGCTTAGTCGGGGGAGGGGTTACTAACTATGGCTACACCTTC.

V and J are TRBV6-5 and TRBJ2-7; possible D gene TRBD1, 6 bases. Germline assignment: CDR1 MNHEY and CDR2 SVGAGI. V was trimmed by 5 bases and J by 2 bases, leaving 13 bases between them. The CDR3 spans 14 residues. The CDR3 loop reads CASSTDRNTYEQYF. In nucleotides, the CDR3 is TGTGCCAGCAGTACCGACAGGAACACCTACGAGCAGTACTTC.

This clonotype has a single count. This chain joins TRBV29-1 and TRBJ2-1, with 10 positions matching TRBD1. J lost 6 bases, V lost 6 bases, and 11 bases had no gene match. Germline CDR1 is SQVTM and CDR2 is ANQGSEA. The CDR3 sequence is 15 residues long. The CDR3 bases are TGCAGCGTCGCGGTCCCGGGGACAGGGGTCAATGAGCAGTTCTTC. Translation gives CSVAVPGTGVNEQFF.

The genes are TRBV3-1 and TRBJ2-2, with 8 bases aligning to TRBD2. This CDR3 spans 17 amino acids. V lost 3 bases, J lost 2 bases, and 8 bases stayed unmatched. The germline CDR1 and CDR2 sequences are LGHDT and YNNKEL (reference sequence). The CDR3 sequence: CASSQSLAGRNTGELFF. The CDR3 DNA is TGTGCCAGCAGCCAGAGTCTAGCGGGCCGAAACACCGGGGAGCTGTTTTTT.

The chain is built from TRBV7-9 and TRBJ1-2; the D is unclear. Trimming cost V 6 bases and J 1 base, with 6 bases left between them. The CDR3 spans 12 residues. The germline gives CDR1 SEHNR, CDR2 FQNEAQ (reference sequence). CDR3 sequence reads: CASRGSNYGYTF. DNA for the CDR3: TGTGCCAGCAGAGGAAGTAACTATGGCTACACCTTC.

The chain carries TRBV20-1 and TRBJ2-4, with D maybe TRBD2 (5 bases). Germline V gene lookup returns CDR1 DFQATT and CDR2 SNEGSKA (reference sequence). The CDR3 sequence is 14 residues long. Trimming pared 1 base from V and 2 bases from J, leaving 9 bases between. The chain's CDR3 is CSARVEGTKNIQYF. CDR3 sequence (DNA): TGCAGTGCTAGAGTTGAGGGAACCAAAAACATTCAGTACTTC.

V and J are TRBV19 and TRBJ2-1, with TRBD2 matching 8 bases. The CDR3 is 14 amino acids. Germline V gene sequence: CDR1 LNHDA, CDR2 SQIVND (reference sequence). V shed 7 bases, J shed 11 bases, and the junction held 13 bases outside the gene matches. CDR3 nucleotides: TGTGCCAGTATCGAAGGAGGAGCGGGAGCTAAGCAGTTCTTC. Translation: CASIEGGAGAKQFF.

The chain joins TRBV18 to TRBJ2-6; no definite D call. V shed 2 bases and J shed 4 bases, with 9 bases lying between them. Germline CDR1 KGHSH, CDR2 LQKENI. This CDR3 region has 15 residues. The CDR3 bases are TGTGCCAGCTCACCATCGGCCAGGGGGGCCAACGTCCTGACTTTC. This gives the protein CASSPSARGANVLTF.

The chain has TRBV6-1 and TRBJ1-2, with TRBD1 matching over 7 bases. Germline V gene lookup returns CDR1 MNHNS and CDR2 SASEGT. The ends lost 6 bases at V and 3 bases at J; junction bases unmatched: 10. The CDR3 consists of 15 residues. CDR3 loop: CASSRYGTGDYGYTF. In nucleotides, the CDR3 is TGTGCCAGCAGCCGCTATGGAACAGGGGACTATGGCTACACCTTC.

The CDR3 sequence is CASSETSPPNIQYF. The CDR3 DNA follows: TGTGCCAGCAGCGAAACTAGCCCCCCAAACATTCAGTACTTC. The chain has TRBV5-4 and TRBJ2-4, with D possibly TRBD2 on 6 matching bases. Trimming took 4 bases from V and 6 from J, leaving 14 bases between them. Germline values: CDR1 SGHNT, CDR2 YYREEE (reference sequence). CDR3 length: 14 amino acids.

The chain combines TRBV2 with TRBJ2-3; D possibly corresponds to TRBD1 (6 bases). Germline V CDR1 and CDR2: SNHLY, FYNNEI. The ends were cut back, 5 bases at V and 2 bases at J, with 11 bases in the middle. The CDR3 sequence is 14 residues long. The CDR3: CASSPGQFTDTQYF. The CDR3 bases are TGTGCCAGCAGTCCCGGACAGTTCACAGATACGCAGTATTTT.

The rearrangement joins TRBV13 to TRBJ1-1, with 9 positions matching TRBD1. The CDR3 length is 15 residues. Per germline, CDR1 PRHDT and CDR2 FYEKMQ (reference sequence). The junction had 5 bases not matched to a gene; V was cut back by 5 bases and J by 1 base. Here the CDR3 reads CASSHGQGTNTEAFF. CDR3 nucleotides: TGTGCCAGCAGCCACGGACAGGGGACGAACACTGAAGCTTTCTTT.